One and the same sample provided the 30 T cell receptor beta chains below, sequenced in a study of blood T cells in healthy people across ages. Sample-barcoded 5' priming and a J-beta primer mix drove a second PCR of roughly 7 to 11 cycles. TCRdb fed the 5' RACE reads into MiXCR, producing one record per CDR3 protein. The sample lists around 1,900,000 distinct CDR3 sequences, around 40% occurring once. Material for sequencing was blood. These receptor sequences come from a human donor in good health.

J is TRBJ2-3 and V is TRBV15, with D perhaps assigned TRBD1 or TRBD2 (5 bases each). This CDR3 is 15 amino acids long. Germline V gives CDR1 LNHNV, CDR2 YYDKDF (reference sequence). Trimming removed 5 bases at V and 0 bases at J, with 12 bases between. The CDR3 loop is CATSDIGASTDTQYF. CDR3 nucleotides: TGTGCCACCAGCGACATCGGGGCCAGCACAGATACGCAGTATTTT.

The chain uses TRBV20-1 and TRBJ2-7; D ambiguous. The CDR3 sequence is 14 residues long. The germline V and J ends were trimmed by 0 bases and 4 bases, with 13 bases remaining between them. The germline CDR1 and CDR2 sequences are DFQATT and SNEGSKA (reference sequence). The CDR3 loop is CSARDIQFPYEQYF. DNA of the CDR3: TGCAGTGCTAGAGATATACAGTTCCCTTACGAGCAGTACTTC.

This clonotype was counted a single time. The chain employs TRBV15 and TRBJ1-5; D is perhaps TRBD1 (5 bases). The CDR3 runs to 16 residues. The germline V and J ends were trimmed by 1 base and 5 bases, with 15 bases remaining between them. Looked up from germline, CDR1 is LNHNV and CDR2 is YYDKDF (reference sequence). CDR3 sequence (DNA): TGTGCCACCAGCAGAGGGGGTCAGGGAGTTGATCAGCCCCAGCATTTT. As protein: CATSRGGQGVDQPQHF.

The rearrangement links TRBV11-1 to TRBJ2-3; D is ambiguous. This CDR3 contains 13 residues. Trimming took off 5 bases at V and 4 bases at J, with 10 bases between the two ends. From germline, CDR1 is SGHAT and CDR2 FQDESV (reference sequence). CDR3 nucleotide sequence: TGTGCCAGCAGCGCGATCAGCCCAGATACGCAGTATTTT. It encodes CASSAISPDTQYF.

The rearrangement uses TRBV20-1 and TRBJ1-2; a weak D match, TRBD1 (6 bases). This CDR3 region has 17 residues. The ends were cut back, 6 bases at V and 2 bases at J, with 25 bases in the middle. The germline gives CDR1 DFQATT, CDR2 SNEGSKA (reference sequence). In nucleotides, the CDR3 is TGCAGTGCCCCCCGTATGAAGACAGGTTACAACAACTATGGCTACACCTTC. Amino acid sequence: CSAPRMKTGYNNYGYTF.

The chain recombines TRBV4-3 with TRBJ2-2; maybe TRBD1 (6 bases). This CDR3 has 17 residues. Between the trimmed V and J ends, which lost 0 bases and 2 bases, there was a span of 13 bases. In germline, CDR1 is LGHNA, CDR2 YSLEER. CDR3: CASSQDFWGLNTGELFF. The CDR3 region has the DNA TGCGCCAGCAGCCAAGATTTTTGGGGGCTAAACACCGGGGAGCTGTTTTTT.

The genes are TRBV27 and TRBJ1-1, with a weak D call TRBD1 (6 bases). V was pared by 6 bases and J by 5 bases, with 16 bases between. Germline loops: CDR1 MNHEY, CDR2 SMNVEV (reference sequence). The CDR3 loop spans 14 amino acids. The CDR3 sequence: CASRILGGETEAFF. The CDR3 DNA is TGTGCCAGCAGAATACTAGGGGGGGAAACTGAAGCTTTCTTT.

This clonotype was found a few times. The rearrangement joins TRBV6-6 to TRBJ1-5; 8 bases match TRBD1. The J segment lost 4 bases and the V segment lost 6 bases, leaving 5 bases of the junction unmatched. The CDR3 length is 14 residues. CDR1 and CDR2 (germline): MNHNY, SVGAGI (reference sequence). The CDR3 region has the DNA TGTGCCAGCAGGATGACAGGGGAGAATCAGCCCCAGCATTTT. Its translation is CASRMTGENQPQHF.

This clonotype was recorded many times. At one end, the junction sequence differs from germline, possibly due to a read error. The chain is built from TRBV12-3 or TRBV12-4 and TRBJ2-6, with a possible D match to TRBD1 (5 bases). This CDR3 comprises 13 residues. The CDR3 nucleotides read TGCGCCAGCACAGGATCTGGGGCCAACGTCCTGACTTTC. It is translated as CASTGSGANVLTF.

This clonotype was picked up a small number of times. This chain joins TRBV7-9 and TRBJ2-1, with no clear D. V was shortened by 0 bases and J by 7 bases, with 10 bases between the two germline ends. This CDR3 is built from 14 residues. Germline values: CDR1 SEHNR, CDR2 FQNEAQ (reference sequence). The CDR3 here is CASSLAVQINEQFF. The CDR3 DNA reads TGTGCCAGCAGCTTAGCGGTCCAGATAAATGAGCAGTTCTTC.

The V call is TRBV15, the J call TRBJ1-1; 7 bases map to TRBD1. The CDR3 runs to 15 residues. The germline gives CDR1 LNHNV, CDR2 YYDKDF (reference sequence). The J segment lost 4 bases and the V segment lost 2 bases, leaving 7 bases of the junction unmatched. The CDR3 reads CATSRRRGTATEAFF. CDR3 nucleotides: TGTGCCACCAGCAGAAGACGGGGGACAGCCACTGAAGCTTTCTTT.

The chain joins TRBV29-1 to TRBJ1-1; D unclear. The germline CDR1 and CDR2 sequences are SQVTM and ANQGSEA. V lost 4 bases and J 0 bases, leaving 18 bases between the germline ends. CDR3 length equals 16 residues. The CDR3 protein is CSVAGWGSFMNTEAFF. The CDR3 DNA reads TGCAGCGTTGCAGGCTGGGGTAGCTTTATGAACACTGAAGCTTTCTTT. The variable domain in full, completed from reference TRBV29-1 and TRBJ1-1, reads SAVISQKPSRDICQRGTSLTIQCQVDSQVTMMFWYRQQPGQSLTLIATANQGSEATYESGFVIDKFPISRPNLTFSTLTVSNMSPEDSSIYLCSVAGWGSFMNTEAFFGQGTRLTVV.

V usage is TRBV25-1 and J usage is TRBJ1-1; 7 nucleotides align to TRBD1. CDR1 is MGHDK, CDR2 SYGVNS, per germline. Germline trimming cut 4 bases from V and 7 bases from J; bases unmatched to any gene: 12. This CDR3 is built from 15 residues. CDR3 in amino acids: CASSVYSTGRVEAFF. The CDR3, as DNA: TGTGCCAGCAGTGTTTATTCGACAGGGAGGGTTGAAGCTTTCTTT.

The chain recombines TRBV7-2 with TRBJ2-7, with 8 bases aligning to TRBD2. The ends lost 6 bases at V and 2 bases at J; junction bases unmatched: 3. The CDR3 has 13 amino acids. Germline V gene lookup returns CDR1 SGHTA and CDR2 FQGNSA. The CDR3 is CASRLAVTYEQYF. The CDR3 DNA reads as TGTGCCAGCAGACTAGCGGTGACCTACGAGCAGTACTTC.

The sample holds one count of this clonotype. This rearrangement joins TRBV3-1 to TRBJ2-5; D may be TRBD1 (6 bases). Near its end, the DNA agrees better with TRBJ2-7, so the J call may be wrong. Germline V gene lookup returns CDR1 LGHDT and CDR2 YNNKEL (reference sequence). There are 15 residues in the CDR3. For the CDR3, the DNA is TGTGCCAGCACCCAGGGGTTCACAGGAGGTTACGAGCAGTACTTC. Its protein is CASTQGFTGGYEQYF.

The rearrangement joins TRBV20-1 to TRBJ1-2, with D hard to call. Germline CDR1 and CDR2: DFQATT and SNEGSKA (reference sequence). The CDR3 runs to 12 residues. Deletions cut 5 bases from V and 3 bases from J, with 10 bases between. The CDR3 sequence: CSALRDDYGYTF. The CDR3 nucleotides are TGCAGTGCTCTCCGGGATGACTATGGCTACACCTTC.

This clonotype was found a few times. A read error may produce the germline difference seen at one junction end. The chain joins TRBV20-1 to TRBJ2-5; D remains unclear. Germline assignment: CDR1 DFQATT and CDR2 SNEGSKA (reference sequence). The CDR3 consists of 15 residues. The CDR3 spells CSARESLRRGETQDF. CDR3 DNA sequence: TGCAGTGCTAGAGAAAGTTTAAGGAGAGGAGAGACCCAGGACTTC.

The chain joins TRBV29-1 to TRBJ2-7; tentatively, D is TRBD1 (5 bases). The CDR3 consists of 13 residues. The V end was cut by 4 bases, the J end by 0 bases, with 10 bases between. Germline V CDR1 and CDR2: SQVTM, ANQGSEA. CDR3 bases: TGCAGCGTTGCTCAGACAGCCTCCTACGAGCAGTACTTC. It encodes CSVAQTASYEQYF.

V and J are TRBV29-1 and TRBJ2-1, with no clear D. V was clipped by 4 bases and J by 8 bases, with 12 bases between them. Germline loops: CDR1 SQVTM, CDR2 ANQGSEA. The CDR3 is 12 amino acids. CDR3 loop: CSVVLPGDEQFF. The DNA for the CDR3 is TGCAGCGTTGTCTTACCCGGCGATGAGCAGTTCTTC.

This clonotype was counted a few times. This rearrangement joins TRBV5-1 to TRBJ2-5, with D possibly being TRBD1 (6 bases). The DNA end lines up better with TRBJ2-7; the J call may be wrong. Looked up from germline, CDR1 is SGHRS and CDR2 is YFSETQ. This CDR3 region has 16 residues. CDR3 coding DNA: TGCGCCAGCAGCTTGTCTCAGGGGCGCAGCGTCTACGAGCAGTACTTC. Amino acids: CASSLSQGRSVYEQYF.

The J gene is TRBJ2-5, the V gene TRBV12-3 or TRBV12-4, with D unclear. V was cut by 4 bases and J by 5 bases, with 17 bases left in between. The CDR3 consists of 15 residues. The CDR3 loop is CASSSPRKDSETQYF. DNA for the CDR3: TGTGCCAGCAGTTCCCCTCGTAAGGATTCGGAGACCCAGTACTTC.

The chain employs TRBV4-1 and TRBJ2-4; D perhaps matches TRBD2 (7 bases). The CDR3 is made up of 16 amino acids. The V end lost 1 base, the J end lost 8 bases, and 18 bases lay between the germline ends. CDR1 MGHRA and CDR2 YSYEKL come from the germline V gene. Here the CDR3 reads CASSQGNGGRLDIQYF. The CDR3 nucleotides read TGCGCCAGCAGCCAAGGGAACGGGGGGCGCCTAGACATTCAGTACTTC.

The gene calls are TRBV11-1 and TRBJ2-1, with a possible D match to TRBD1 (6 bases). This CDR3 is built from 16 residues. CDR1 and CDR2 from the germline V gene are SGHAT and FQDESV (reference sequence). The V and J ends lost 3 bases and 5 bases respectively, with 17 bases between them. The CDR3 loop reads CASSFSAGDPHNEQFF. In DNA form, the CDR3 reads TGTGCCAGCAGCTTCTCCGCAGGGGACCCTCACAATGAGCAGTTCTTC.

The chain has TRBV30 and TRBJ1-5, with D perhaps matching TRBD1 (5 bases). The CDR3 runs 13 residues. Looked up from germline, CDR1 is GTSNPN and CDR2 is SVGIG (reference sequence). V lost 3 bases to trimming and J lost 7 bases, with 13 bases between them. The CDR3 reads CAWRDSFHQPQHF. The CDR3 DNA is TGTGCCTGGAGAGACAGCTTTCACCAGCCCCAGCATTTT.

This clonotype has more than one count but fewer than ten. J is TRBJ2-3 and V is TRBV29-1, with D maybe TRBD1 (5 bases). This CDR3 comprises 12 residues. V lost 6 bases and J lost 2, with 9 bases in between. From germline, CDR1 is SQVTM and CDR2 ANQGSEA. CDR3 coding DNA: TGCAGCGTAGGGGTACACACAGATACGCAGTATTTT. Translation: CSVGVHTDTQYF.

The table lists this clonotype with a few counts. CDR3 bases: TGTGCCAGCAGCTTAGCGCTAGGGTCTTGGTATGGCTACACCTTC. This encodes CASSLALGSWYGYTF. The chain carries TRBV7-2 and TRBJ1-2; the D is unclear. V was clipped by 0 bases and J by 5 bases, with 13 bases between them. The V gene's germline CDR1 is SGHTA and CDR2 FQGNSA. The CDR3 has 15 amino acids.

V and J are TRBV3-1 and TRBJ2-5; no clear D gene. Germline CDR1 reads LGHDT; CDR2 reads YNNKEL (reference sequence). The CDR3 spans 16 residues. V lost 1 base and J 4 bases, leaving 16 bases between the germline ends. This CDR3 is CASSQGGVSDGETQYF. The DNA for the CDR3 is TGTGCCAGCAGCCAAGGTGGGGTCAGTGACGGAGAGACCCAGTACTTC.

The chain uses TRBV10-3 and TRBJ2-3; D tentatively reads TRBD1 or TRBD2 (5 bases each). Germline CDR1 and CDR2: ENHRY and SYGVKD. V lost 4 bases to trimming and J lost 6 bases, with 11 bases between them. The CDR3 loop spans 13 amino acids. The CDR3 sequence is CAISVSEGDTQYF. For the CDR3, the DNA is TGTGCCATCAGTGTGTCCGAGGGGGATACGCAGTATTTT.

The chain combines TRBV12-3 or TRBV12-4 with TRBJ2-3; 10 bases map to TRBD2. This CDR3 has 16 residues. The V gene end was trimmed by 6 bases and the J gene end by 4 bases; junction bases not matched to a gene: 10. The CDR3, as DNA: TGTGCCAGCAGCGACACTAGCGGGGTGGCCCCAGATACGCAGTATTTT. Translated: CASSDTSGVAPDTQYF.

This rearrangement joins TRBV6-5 to TRBJ1-2; the D gene is possibly TRBD1 (6 bases). This CDR3 is built from 15 residues. In germline, CDR1 is MNHEY, CDR2 SVGAGI. V was clipped by 4 bases and J by 4 bases, with 16 bases between them. The CDR3 nucleotides read TGTGCCAGCAGTTTATCAGGGGTTCGCTTCTATGGCTACACCTTC. As protein: CASSLSGVRFYGYTF.